This T cell receptor beta chain comes out of a study of CD8 T cells in Susac syndrome. About the research overall: Roughly 6 sequenced Susac syndrome patients had clinically active disease, while eight were in remission.

The CDR3 length is 12 residues. Trimming cost V 8 bases and J 6 bases; bases outside gene matches: 5. Germline CDR1 and CDR2: KGHDR and SFDVKD. Random hexamers served to reverse transcribe roughly 0.45 to 1 ug RNA. Amplification of TCR beta CDR3 used immunoSEQ multiplex PCR across 54 Vbeta and 13 Jbeta. TCRdb processed the immunoSEQ multiplex PCR reads anew with MiXCR; each CDR3 protein has one entry. The table records 150,000 or so distinct CDR3 sequences, over 90% of them present only once. The clonotype was recovered from a human donor with Susac syndrome. The genes are TRBV24-1 and TRBJ2-7; 8 bases align to TRBD1. The sample consisted of CD4+ T cells from PBMCs. In DNA form, the CDR3 reads TGTGCCACCATTTCCGGGACAGGCGAGCAGTACTTC. Translating it yields CATISGTGEQYF.